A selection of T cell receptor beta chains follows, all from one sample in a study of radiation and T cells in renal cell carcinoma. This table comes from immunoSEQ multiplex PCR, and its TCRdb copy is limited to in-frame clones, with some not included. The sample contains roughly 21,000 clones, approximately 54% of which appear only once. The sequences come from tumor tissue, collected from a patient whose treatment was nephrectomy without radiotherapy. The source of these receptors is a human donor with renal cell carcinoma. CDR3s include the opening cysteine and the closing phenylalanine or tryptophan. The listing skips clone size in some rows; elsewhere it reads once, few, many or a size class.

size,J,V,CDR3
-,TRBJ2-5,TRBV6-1,CASSEGGSGYETQYF
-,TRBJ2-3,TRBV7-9,CASSLTGLAPTDTQYF
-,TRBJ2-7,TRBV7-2,CASTPLGGRSSYEQYF
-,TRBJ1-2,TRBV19,CASSIAGRTYGYTF
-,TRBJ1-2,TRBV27,CASSFSGTGVYGYTF
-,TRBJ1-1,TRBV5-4,CASSPLPTGNTEAFF
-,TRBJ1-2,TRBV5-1,CASSLVSGGGNSGYTF
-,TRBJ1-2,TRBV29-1,CSVETTGGGYGYTF
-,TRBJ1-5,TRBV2,CASSVRTDGSQPQHF
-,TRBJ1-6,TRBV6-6,CASSSGGLGSPLHF
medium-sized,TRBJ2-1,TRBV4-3,CASSRTPVGSSYNEQFF
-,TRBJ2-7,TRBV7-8,CASSLGTGSSYEQYF
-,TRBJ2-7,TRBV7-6,CASSPDDRGYEQYF
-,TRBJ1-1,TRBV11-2,CASSQVRGKAFF
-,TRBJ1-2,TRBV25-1,CASTGGVHYTF
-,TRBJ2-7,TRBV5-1,CASSLGQGNYEQYF